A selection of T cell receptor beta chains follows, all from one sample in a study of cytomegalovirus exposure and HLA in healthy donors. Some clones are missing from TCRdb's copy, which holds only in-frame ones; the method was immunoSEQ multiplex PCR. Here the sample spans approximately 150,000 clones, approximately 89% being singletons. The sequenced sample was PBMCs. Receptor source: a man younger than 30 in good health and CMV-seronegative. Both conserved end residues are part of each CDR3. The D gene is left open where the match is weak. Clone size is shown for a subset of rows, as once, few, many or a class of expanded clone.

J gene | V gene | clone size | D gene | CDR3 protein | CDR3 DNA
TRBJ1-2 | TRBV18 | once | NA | CASSPTLDSNYGYTF | TGTGCCAGCTCACCAACATTGGACAGTAACTATGGCTACACCTTC
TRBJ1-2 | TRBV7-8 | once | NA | CASSLIGEERWSYGYTF | TGTGCCAGCAGCTTAATCGGCGAGGAGCGGTGGAGCTATGGCTACACCTTC
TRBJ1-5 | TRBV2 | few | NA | CASSPVPNQPQHF | TGTGCCAGCAGTCCTGTCCCCAATCAGCCCCAGCATTTT
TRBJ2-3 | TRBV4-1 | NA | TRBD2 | CASRSLAGGPGDTQYF | TGCGCCAGCAGATCACTAGCGGGGGGGCCGGGGGATACGCAGTATTTT
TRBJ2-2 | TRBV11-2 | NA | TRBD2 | CASSLRTSGIGRTGELFF | TGTGCCAGCAGCCTCAGGACTAGCGGGATTGGTCGGACCGGGGAGCTGTTTTTT
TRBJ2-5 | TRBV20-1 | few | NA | CSANLGETQYF | TGCAGTGCTAACCTAGGAGAGACCCAGTACTTC
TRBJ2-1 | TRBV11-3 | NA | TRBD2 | CASSLEGTSGRIYNEQFF | TGTGCCAGCAGCTTAGAAGGGACTAGCGGGAGGATCTACAATGAGCAGTTCTTC
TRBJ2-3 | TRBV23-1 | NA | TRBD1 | CASSRARGRTDTQYF | TGCGCCAGCAGCCGTGCGAGGGGGCGCACAGATACGCAGTATTTT
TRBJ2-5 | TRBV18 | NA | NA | CASSVRELGETQYF | TGTGCCAGCTCAGTACGGGAGTTGGGAGAGACCCAGTACTTC
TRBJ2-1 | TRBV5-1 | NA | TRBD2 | CASSLVSGRGHNEQFF | TGCGCCAGCAGCTTGGTTAGCGGGAGAGGGCACAATGAGCAGTTCTTC
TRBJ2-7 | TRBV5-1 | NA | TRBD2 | CASSFPTAGGYEQYF | TGCGCCAGCAGCTTCCCCACAGCGGGGGGCTACGAGCAGTACTTC
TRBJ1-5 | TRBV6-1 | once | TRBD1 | CASRGTGVGQPQHF | TGTGCCAGCAGAGGGACAGGGGTGGGTCAGCCCCAGCATTTT
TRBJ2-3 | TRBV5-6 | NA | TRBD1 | CASSPQGVPDTQYF | TGTGCCAGCAGCCCCCAGGGGGTACCAGATACGCAGTATTTT
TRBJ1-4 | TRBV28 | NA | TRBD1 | CASGTGREKLFF | TGTGCCAGCGGGACAGGGCGTGAAAAACTGTTTTTT
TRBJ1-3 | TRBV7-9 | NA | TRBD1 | CALRQGSSGNTIYF | TGTGCCTTACGACAGGGGTCTTCTGGAAACACCATATATTTT
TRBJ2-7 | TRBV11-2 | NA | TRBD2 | CASSLDLAGGPLSYEQYF | TGTGCCAGCAGCTTAGATTTAGCGGGGGGGCCTTTGTCCTACGAGCAGTACTTC
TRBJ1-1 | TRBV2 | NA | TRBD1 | CASSRIPRTGSNTEAFF | TGTGCCAGCAGCCGCATCCCTCGGACAGGGTCGAACACTGAAGCTTTCTTT
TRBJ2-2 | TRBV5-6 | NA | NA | CASSLGTANTGELFF | TGTGCCAGCAGCTTGGGGACAGCGAACACCGGGGAGCTGTTTTTT
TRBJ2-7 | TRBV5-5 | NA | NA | CASSQDPYEQYF | TGTGCCAGCAGCCAGGATCCCTACGAGCAGTACTTC
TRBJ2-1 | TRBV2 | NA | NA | CASSSGHSAYNEQFF | TGTGCCAGCAGTTCGGGACACTCCGCCTACAATGAGCAGTTCTTC
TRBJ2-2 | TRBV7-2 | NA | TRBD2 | CASSLGLVSYTGELFF | TGTGCCAGCAGCTTGGGACTAGTCTCGTATACCGGGGAGCTGTTTTTT
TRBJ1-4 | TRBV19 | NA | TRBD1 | CASSPTFRTGLREKLFF | TGTGCCAGTAGTCCGACCTTCAGGACAGGGCTACGAGAAAAACTGTTTTTT
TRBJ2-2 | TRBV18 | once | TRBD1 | CASSLTGVTGELFF | TGTGCCAGCTCACTGACAGGGGTCACCGGGGAGCTGTTTTTT